Detailed here is one T cell receptor beta chain. Patients who had autoimmune disease history or got systemic immunosuppression were left out. Assay: immunoSEQ multiplex PCR; the TCRdb copy retains only in-frame clones and omits some. The table shows 150,000 to 190,000 clones, with 94% occurring only once. The data stem from a study of OX40 agonist ivuxolimab in advanced cancers. Turning to the study itself: A mean age of around 60 years, range about 20 to 85, was recorded, and over 65% were male. Having had anti-PD-1, anti-PD-L1 or anti-CTLA-4 therapy before was allowed, and approximately 40% had some.

The CDR3 contains 12 residues. Germline lookup yields CDR1 SGHRS and CDR2 YFSETQ. Trimming removed 1 base at V and 3 bases at J, with 5 bases between. The V and J genes are TRBV5-1 and TRBJ2-7; no definite D call. The receptor's source is an adult with an advanced solid tumor such as melanoma, head and neck, liver or kidney cancer. Here the sequenced sample was CD4+ or CD8+ T cells sorted from blood, taken in a trial of the OX40 agonist ivuxolimab. CDR3 DNA sequence: TGCGCCAGCAGCTTGCTCCGCTACGAGCAGTACTTC. The encoded protein is CASSLLRYEQYF.